This TCR beta chain was profiled in a study of cytomegalovirus exposure and HLA in healthy donors. Study-level results: A later analysis linked a missense variant in DCLRE1C to the trimming of TCR beta V and J genes. Previously analyzed data showed that most TCR beta V segments were productive at a frequency of about 90% or about 30%.

In the PCR, 60 Vbeta and 13 Jbeta primers were used. The repertoire was sequenced with immunoSEQ multiplex PCR; TCRdb's copy has only in-frame clones and lacks some. The repertoire has fewer than 200,000 clones, approximately 84% of them found once; the top ten carry just over 4.5%. The J segment lost 2 bases and the V segment lost 3 bases, leaving 12 bases of the junction unmatched. The germline gives CDR1 KGHSH, CDR2 LQKENI. This CDR3 spans 17 amino acids. Worth noting for this clone: Its antigen is unidentified.

V and J are TRBV18 and TRBJ2-5, with 7 nucleotides matching TRBD2. This clonotype was sampled from a woman in her fifties or sixties in good health and CMV-seropositive. The sequenced sample was PBMCs. The CDR3 DNA follows: TGTGCCAGCTCACCTGGCACCGGGGCTAGCGGACAAGAGACCCAGTACTTC. Translated, it gives CASSPGTGASGQETQYF.